A single sample gave rise to the 9 T cell receptor beta chains below, sequenced in a study of vaccination and CD4 T cells after COVID-19. The Oncomine TCR Beta short-read assay was what sequenced the DNA obtained from cultured CD4+ T cells. One entry per CDR3 protein results from TCRdb running MiXCR on the PCR reads. The sample includes about 20,000 distinct CDR3 sequences, under 70% of them seen just once. Their antigen targets remain unknown. Specified treatment: roughly ten-day PBMC culture with coronavirus spike peptide pools or control peptides (ViraFEST assay). Sample: CD4+ T cells from blood, cultured in vitro. The receptors stem from a human donor who had recovered from COVID-19.

This sequence joins TRBV28 and TRBJ1-1; perhaps TRBD1 as D (5 bases). V was cut by 10 bases and J by 5 bases, with 8 bases left in between. Looked up from germline, CDR1 is MDHEN and CDR2 is SYDVKM. This CDR3 is built from 10 residues. The CDR3 sequence: CATGGTEAFF. The CDR3 DNA is TGTGCCACCGGGGGGACTGAAGCTTTCTTT.

This rearrangement joins TRBV12-3 or TRBV12-4 to TRBJ2-7, with TRBD2 as a possible D gene (5 bases). The CDR3 is 16 amino acids. The V end lost 6 bases, the J end lost 5 bases, and 23 bases lay between the germline ends. CDR3 nucleotides: TGTGCCAGCAGCCTAAACCTACGGGCCGAGGGCCACGAGCAGTACTTC. Protein sequence: CASSLNLRAEGHEQYF.

The gene calls are TRBV10-1 and TRBJ2-7; 7 bases are a match to TRBD1. Germline trimming cut 7 bases from V and 3 bases from J; bases unmatched to any gene: 9. The CDR3 extends over 14 amino acids. The V gene's germline CDR1 is WNHNN and CDR2 SYGVQD (reference sequence). The CDR3 DNA reads TGCGCCAGCAATCCTCTAGGGGGCGTCTACGAGCAGTACTTC. It yields the protein CASNPLGGVYEQYF.

The chain is built from TRBV10-3 and TRBJ2-3; 13 nucleotides line up with TRBD2. The CDR3 contains 18 residues. Germline V gives CDR1 ENHRY, CDR2 SYGVKD. Unmatched junction bases numbered 11, after V lost 6 bases and J lost 2 bases. The DNA for the CDR3 is TGTGCCATCAGCGGGCAAGGAGGGACTAGCGGGAACACAGATACGCAGTATTTT. This gives the protein CAISGQGGTSGNTDTQYF.

V is TRBV6-1 and J is TRBJ1-5; the D is unclear. The CDR3 spans 14 residues. V lost 7 bases and J lost 4, with 14 bases in between. From germline, CDR1 is MNHNS and CDR2 SASEGT. In DNA form, the CDR3 reads TGTGCCAGCACCGTATCCGGTGGGAATCAGCCCCAGCATTTT. It yields the protein CASTVSGGNQPQHF.

This chain joins TRBV7-9 and TRBJ1-6, with D uncertain. The CDR3 spans 12 residues. The V and J ends lost 8 bases and 9 bases respectively, with 11 bases between them. Germline V lookup: CDR1 SEHNR, CDR2 FQNEAQ (reference sequence). As DNA, the CDR3 is TGTGCCAGCGGCAGTCAAGGTTCACCCCTCCACTTT. It translates to CASGSQGSPLHF.

The chain has TRBV28 and TRBJ2-1, with 7 positions matching TRBD1. Germline V gene sequence: CDR1 MDHEN, CDR2 SYDVKM. The V and J ends lost 6 bases and 2 bases, in that order; junction bases with no gene match: 13. The CDR3 covers 17 residues. CDR3 DNA: TGTGCCAGCAGGTTAAAGGGGTCCCAGGGGGCCTACAATGAGCAGTTCTTC. It codes for CASRLKGSQGAYNEQFF.

This sequence joins TRBV5-1 and TRBJ2-7, with no clear D. Germline CDR1 SGHRS, CDR2 YFSETQ. The CDR3 loop spans 14 amino acids. Between the trimmed V and J ends, which lost 6 bases and 0 bases, there was a span of 13 bases. CDR3 bases: TGCGCCAGCACCCTAATTGGGGACTCCTACGAGCAGTACTTC. It yields the protein CASTLIGDSYEQYF.

With regard to this clonotype: At one end the junction does not follow the germline gene, possibly because of a read error. The chain uses TRBV28 and TRBJ1-2, with 9 nucleotides matching TRBD1. The CDR3 extends over 13 amino acids. Germline loops: CDR1 MDHEN, CDR2 SYDVKM. The CDR3 sequence: CASSLLLDRGRHF. The CDR3 bases are TGTGCCAGCAGTTTACTTCTGGACAGGGGCCGACACTTC.